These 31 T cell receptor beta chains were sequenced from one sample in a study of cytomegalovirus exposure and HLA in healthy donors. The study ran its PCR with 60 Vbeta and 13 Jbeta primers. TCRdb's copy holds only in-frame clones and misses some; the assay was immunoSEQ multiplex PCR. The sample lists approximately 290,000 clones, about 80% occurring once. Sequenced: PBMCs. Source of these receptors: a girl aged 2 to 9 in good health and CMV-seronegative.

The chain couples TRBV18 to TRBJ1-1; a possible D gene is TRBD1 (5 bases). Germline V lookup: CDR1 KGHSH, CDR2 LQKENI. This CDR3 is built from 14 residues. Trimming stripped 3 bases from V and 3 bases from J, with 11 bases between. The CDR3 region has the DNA TGTGCCAGCTCACCTCGACAGACTGACACTGAAGCTTTCTTT. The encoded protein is CASSPRQTDTEAFF.

The DNA of the CDR3 is TGTGCCAGCAGCTTGTTCTCAGGGAACTATGGCTACACCTTC. This sequence encodes CASSLFSGNYGYTF. The chain combines TRBV5-4 with TRBJ1-2; D is possibly TRBD1 (5 bases). The CDR3 has 14 amino acids. Germline CDR1 SGHNT, CDR2 YYREEE (reference sequence). V lost 1 base and J lost 2, with 9 bases in between. Using reference TRBV5-4 and TRBJ1-2 for the parts outside the CDR3, the full variable domain is ETGVTQSPTHLIKTRGQQVTLRCSSQSGHNTVSWYQQALGQGPQFIFQYYREEENGRGNFPPRFSGLQFPNYSSELNVNALELDDSALYLCASSLFSGNYGYTFGSGTRLTVV.

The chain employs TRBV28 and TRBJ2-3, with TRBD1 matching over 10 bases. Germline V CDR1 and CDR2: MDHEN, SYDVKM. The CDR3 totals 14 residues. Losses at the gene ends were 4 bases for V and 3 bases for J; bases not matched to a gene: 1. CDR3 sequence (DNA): TGTGCCAGCAGTTGGACAGGGGGGACAGATACGCAGTATTTT. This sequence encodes CASSWTGGTDTQYF.

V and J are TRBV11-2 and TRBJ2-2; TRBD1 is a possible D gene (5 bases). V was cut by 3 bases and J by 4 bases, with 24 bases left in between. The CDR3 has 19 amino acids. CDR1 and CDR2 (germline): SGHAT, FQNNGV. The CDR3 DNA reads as TGTGCCAGCAGCTTCCGACCCGCGACTGGGGCCAATCTCACCGGGGAGCTGTTTTTT. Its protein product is CASSFRPATGANLTGELFF.

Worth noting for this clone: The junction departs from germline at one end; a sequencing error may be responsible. The CDR3 spells CSSSLRGAGVNQPQHF. The CDR3 bases are TGTTCCAGCAGCTTGCGGGGGGCTGGGGTCAATCAGCCCCAGCATTTT. The chain carries TRBV7-9 and TRBJ1-5; tentatively, D is TRBD1 (6 bases). Per the germline V gene, CDR1 is SEHNR and CDR2 is FQNEAQ (reference sequence). The CDR3 is 16 residues long. The full variable domain, its missing parts supplied by reference TRBV7-9 and TRBJ1-5, is DTGVSQNPRHKITKRGQNVTFRCDPISEHNRLYWYRQTLGQGPEFLTYFQNEAQLEKSRLLSDRFSAERPKGSFSTLEIQRTEQGDSAMYLCSSSLRGAGVNQPQHFGDGTRLSIL.

In DNA, the CDR3 is TGTGCCAGCAGTCCCCCGGACTATATCCAAGAGACCCAGTACTTC. This sequence encodes CASSPPDYIQETQYF. V and J are TRBV28 and TRBJ2-5, with D possibly being TRBD2 (6 bases). The length of the CDR3 is 15 residues. Germline CDR1 reads MDHEN; CDR2 reads SYDVKM. V gave up 5 bases and J gave up 1 base, with 14 bases separating them.

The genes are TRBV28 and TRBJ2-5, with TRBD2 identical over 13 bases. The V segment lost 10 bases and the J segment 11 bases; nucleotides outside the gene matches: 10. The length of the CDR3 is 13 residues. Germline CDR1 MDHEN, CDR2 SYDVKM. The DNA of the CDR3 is TGTGCCACTGACGGACTAGCGGGAGATAAGCAGTACTTC. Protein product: CATDGLAGDKQYF. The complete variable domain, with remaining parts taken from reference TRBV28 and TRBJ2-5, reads DVKVTQSSRYLVKRTGEKVFLECVQDMDHENMFWYRQDPGLGLRLIYFSYDVKMKEKGDIPEGYSVSREKKERFSLILESASTNQTSMYLCATDGLAGDKQYFGPGTRLLVL.

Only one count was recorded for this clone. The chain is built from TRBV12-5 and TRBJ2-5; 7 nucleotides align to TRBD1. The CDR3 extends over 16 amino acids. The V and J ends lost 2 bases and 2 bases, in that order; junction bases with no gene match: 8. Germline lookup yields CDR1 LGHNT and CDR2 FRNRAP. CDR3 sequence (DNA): TGTGCTAGTGGTTTGATGGGACAGAGAACTCAAGAGACCCAGTACTTC. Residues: CASGLMGQRTQETQYF.

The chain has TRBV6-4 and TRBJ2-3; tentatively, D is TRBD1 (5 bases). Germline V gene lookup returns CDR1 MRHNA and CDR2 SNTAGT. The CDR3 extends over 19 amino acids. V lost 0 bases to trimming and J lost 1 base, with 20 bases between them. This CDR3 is CASSDSQGYSSSGTDTQYF. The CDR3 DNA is TGTGCCAGCAGTGACTCGCAGGGTTACTCATCCTCGGGCACAGATACGCAGTATTTT.

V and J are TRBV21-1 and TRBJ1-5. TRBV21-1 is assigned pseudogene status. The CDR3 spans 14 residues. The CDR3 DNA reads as TGTGCCAGCAGCAAACCAGACTGCAATCAGCCCCAGCATTTT. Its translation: CASSKPDCNQPQHF.

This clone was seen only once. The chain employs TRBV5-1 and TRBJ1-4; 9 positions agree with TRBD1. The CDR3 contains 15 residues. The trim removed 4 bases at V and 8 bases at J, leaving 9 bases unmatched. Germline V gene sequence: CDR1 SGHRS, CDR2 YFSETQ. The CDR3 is CASSPGDRGSEKLFF. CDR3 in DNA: TGCGCCAGCAGCCCCGGAGACAGGGGGAGCGAAAAACTGTTTTTT.

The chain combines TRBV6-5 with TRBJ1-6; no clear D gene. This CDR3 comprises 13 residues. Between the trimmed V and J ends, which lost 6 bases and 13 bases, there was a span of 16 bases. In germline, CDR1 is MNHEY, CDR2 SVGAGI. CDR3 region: CASRGFLRSPLHF. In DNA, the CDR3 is TGTGCCAGCAGAGGTTTCCTGAGGTCGCCCCTCCACTTT.

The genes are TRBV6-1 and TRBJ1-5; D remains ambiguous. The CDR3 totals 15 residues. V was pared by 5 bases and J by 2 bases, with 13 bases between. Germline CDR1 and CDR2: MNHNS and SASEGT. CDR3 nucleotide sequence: TGTGCCAGCAGTCGAAGGAGGGAGGGCAATCAGCCCCAGCATTTT. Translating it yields CASSRRREGNQPQHF.

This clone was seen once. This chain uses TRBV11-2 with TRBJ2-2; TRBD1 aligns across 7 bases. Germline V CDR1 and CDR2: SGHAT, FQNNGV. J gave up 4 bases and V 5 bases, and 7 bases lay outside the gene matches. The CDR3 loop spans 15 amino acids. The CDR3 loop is CASSILRGPTGELFF. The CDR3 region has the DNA TGTGCCAGCAGCATCCTGAGGGGGCCCACCGGGGAGCTGTTTTTT.

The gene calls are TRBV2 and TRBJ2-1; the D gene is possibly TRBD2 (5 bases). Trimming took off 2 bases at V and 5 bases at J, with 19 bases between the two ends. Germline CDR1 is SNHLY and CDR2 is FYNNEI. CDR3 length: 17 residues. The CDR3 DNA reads TGTGCCAGCAGTGAACCCCCTCGTCTAGCCCCTAACAATGAGCAGTTCTTC. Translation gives CASSEPPRLAPNNEQFF.

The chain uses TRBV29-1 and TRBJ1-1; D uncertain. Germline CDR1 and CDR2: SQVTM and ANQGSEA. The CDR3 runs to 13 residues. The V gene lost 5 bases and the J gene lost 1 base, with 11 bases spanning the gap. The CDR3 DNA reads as TGCAGCGTTACGGACGGAGGGAACACTGAAGCTTTCTTT. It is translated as CSVTDGGNTEAFF.

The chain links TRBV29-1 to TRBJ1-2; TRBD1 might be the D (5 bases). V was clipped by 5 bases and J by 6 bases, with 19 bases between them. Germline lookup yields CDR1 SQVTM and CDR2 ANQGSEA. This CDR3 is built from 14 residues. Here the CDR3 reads CSVPSQAAKDGYTF. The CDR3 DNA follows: TGCAGCGTTCCCTCACAGGCAGCCAAAGATGGCTACACCTTC.

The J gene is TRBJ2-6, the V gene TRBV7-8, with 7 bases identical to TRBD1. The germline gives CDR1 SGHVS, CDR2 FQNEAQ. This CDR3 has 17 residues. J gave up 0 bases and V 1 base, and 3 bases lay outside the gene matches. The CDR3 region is CASSLEGTASGANVLTF. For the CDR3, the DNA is TGTGCCAGCAGCTTAGAAGGGACAGCCTCTGGGGCCAACGTCCTGACTTTC.

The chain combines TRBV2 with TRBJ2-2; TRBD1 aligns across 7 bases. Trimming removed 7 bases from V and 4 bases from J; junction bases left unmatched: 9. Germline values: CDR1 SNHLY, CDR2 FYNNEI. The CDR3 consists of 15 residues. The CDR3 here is CASKGQRFPTGELFF. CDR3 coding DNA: TGTGCCAGCAAGGGACAGCGATTCCCCACCGGGGAGCTGTTTTTT.

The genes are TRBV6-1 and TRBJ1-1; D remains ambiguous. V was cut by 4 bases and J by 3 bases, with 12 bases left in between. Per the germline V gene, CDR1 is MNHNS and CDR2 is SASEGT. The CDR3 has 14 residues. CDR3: CASSGKAEDTEAFF. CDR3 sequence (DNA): TGTGCCAGCAGTGGCAAGGCAGAGGACACTGAAGCTTTCTTT.

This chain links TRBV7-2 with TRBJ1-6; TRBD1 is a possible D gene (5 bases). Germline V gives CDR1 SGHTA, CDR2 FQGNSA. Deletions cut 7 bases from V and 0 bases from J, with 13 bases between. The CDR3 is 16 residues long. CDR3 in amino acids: CASNRDLLSYNSPLHF. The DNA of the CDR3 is TGTGCCAGCAACCGGGACTTGCTCTCCTATAATTCACCCCTCCACTTT.

CDR3 sequence (DNA): TGTGCCAGCAGTTTAAGGGGGCAAAGCTTTGGAAACACCATATATTTT. It is translated as CASSLRGQSFGNTIYF. This chain connects TRBV28 to TRBJ1-3; TRBD1 matches 7 bases. From germline, CDR1 is MDHEN and CDR2 SYDVKM. CDR3 size: 16 residues. Trimming at V came to 2 bases and at J to 3 bases, leaving 7 bases not matched to a gene.

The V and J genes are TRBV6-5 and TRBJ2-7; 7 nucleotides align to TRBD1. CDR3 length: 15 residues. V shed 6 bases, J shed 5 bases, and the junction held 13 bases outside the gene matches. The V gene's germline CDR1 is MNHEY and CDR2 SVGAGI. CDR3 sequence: CASSSLTGAEDEQYF. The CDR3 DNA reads TGTGCCAGCAGCTCCCTAACAGGGGCGGAGGACGAGCAGTACTTC.

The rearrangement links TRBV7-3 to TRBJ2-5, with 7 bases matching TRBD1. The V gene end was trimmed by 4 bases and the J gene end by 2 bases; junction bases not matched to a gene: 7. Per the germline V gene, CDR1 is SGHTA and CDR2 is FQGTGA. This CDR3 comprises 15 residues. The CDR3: CASSSRARGQETQYF. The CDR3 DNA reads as TGTGCCAGCAGCTCCCGGGCCAGGGGGCAAGAGACCCAGTACTTC.

For the CDR3, the DNA is TGTGCCAGCAGTGACGAACAGGGGCGCGGCTACACCTTC. Its protein is CASSDEQGRGYTF. The chain is built from TRBV6-1 and TRBJ1-2; 7 bases align to TRBD1. V lost 3 bases, J lost 8 bases, and 6 bases stayed unmatched. The CDR3 covers 13 residues. Germline V gene data show CDR1 as MNHNS and CDR2 as SASEGT.

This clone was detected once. CDR3 nucleotides: TGTGCCAGCAGTGAAGGGACTAGCGACAGCACCGGGGAGCTGTTTTTT. Its translation: CASSEGTSDSTGELFF. The chain carries TRBV2 and TRBJ2-2; 9 bases line up with TRBD2. Germline CDR1 and CDR2: SNHLY and FYNNEI. This CDR3 contains 16 residues. Trimming cost V 1 base and J 4 bases; bases outside gene matches: 4.

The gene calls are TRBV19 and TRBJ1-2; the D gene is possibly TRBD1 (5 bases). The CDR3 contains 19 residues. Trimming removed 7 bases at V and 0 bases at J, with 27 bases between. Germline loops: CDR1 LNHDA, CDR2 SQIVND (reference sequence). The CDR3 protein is CASKRFGHAIPLANYGYTF. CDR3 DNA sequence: TGTGCCAGTAAAAGGTTCGGACACGCGATTCCCCTTGCTAACTATGGCTACACCTTC.

CDR3 residues: CASSLVGQPTYEQYF. The CDR3 DNA sequence: TGTGCCAGCAGCTTAGTAGGACAGCCGACCTACGAGCAGTACTTC. The chain joins TRBV7-2 to TRBJ2-7, with D maybe TRBD1 (6 bases). Germline CDR1 reads SGHTA; CDR2 reads FQGNSA. Trimming shortened V by 1 base and J by 2 bases, and 12 bases separated the two germline ends. This CDR3 region has 15 residues.

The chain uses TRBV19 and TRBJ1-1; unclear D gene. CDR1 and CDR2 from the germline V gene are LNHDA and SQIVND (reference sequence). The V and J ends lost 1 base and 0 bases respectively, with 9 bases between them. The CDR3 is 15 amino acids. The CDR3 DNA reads TGTGCCAGTAGTATAGTTCCCGGGATGAACACTGAAGCTTTCTTT. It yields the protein CASSIVPGMNTEAFF. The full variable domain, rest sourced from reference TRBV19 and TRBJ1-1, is DGGITQSPKYLFRKEGQNVTLSCEQNLNHDAMYWYRQDPGQGLRLIYYSQIVNDFQKGDIAEGYSVSREKKESFPLTVTSAQKNPTAFYLCASSIVPGMNTEAFFGQGTRLTVV.

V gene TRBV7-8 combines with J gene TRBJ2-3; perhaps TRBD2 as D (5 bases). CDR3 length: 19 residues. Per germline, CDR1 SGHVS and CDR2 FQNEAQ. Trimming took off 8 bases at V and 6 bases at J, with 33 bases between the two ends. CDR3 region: CASGFWFGIGLGFGDTQYF. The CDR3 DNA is TGTGCCAGCGGATTTTGGTTCGGGATTGGGTTAGGTTTTGGCGATACGCAGTATTTT.

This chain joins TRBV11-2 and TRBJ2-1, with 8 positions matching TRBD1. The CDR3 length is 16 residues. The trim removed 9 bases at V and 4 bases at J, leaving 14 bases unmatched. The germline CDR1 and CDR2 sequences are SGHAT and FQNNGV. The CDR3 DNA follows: TGTGCCAGGGTAGATCATACAGGGGGTTCGTACAATGAGCAGTTCTTC. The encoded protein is CARVDHTGGSYNEQFF.